These T cell receptor beta chains were read from a single sample in a study of T cells in Graves' hyperthyroidism and ophthalmopathy. MiXCR, applied by TCRdb to the multiplex PCR reads, yields one record per CDR3 protein. The table includes around 520,000 distinct CDR3 sequences, roughly 24% detected once. Sequencing used blood. All receptors come from a woman younger than 45 with Graves' ophthalmopathy. The CDR3 runs from the conserved cysteine through the conserved F or W. D genes are given only for firm matches. A row's size may be missing; if present it is once, few, many or a size class.

d_gene: .; j_gene: TRBJ1-1; v_gene: TRBV30; abundance: many; CDR3aa: CAWARNTEAFF; CDR3nt: TGTGCCTGGGCGCGAAACACTGAAGCTTTCTTT
d_gene: .; j_gene: TRBJ2-2; v_gene: TRBV24-1; abundance: many; CDR3aa: CATSDPGTTVSGELFF; CDR3nt: TGTGCCACCAGTGATCCCGGGACCACCGTCTCCGGGGAGCTGTTTTTT
d_gene: TRBD1; j_gene: TRBJ2-7; v_gene: TRBV20-1; abundance: many; CDR3aa: CSALDRPSYEQYF; CDR3nt: TGCAGTGCTCTGGACAGGCCATCCTACGAGCAGTACTTC
d_gene: .; j_gene: TRBJ1-1; v_gene: TRBV2; abundance: few; CDR3aa: CASRVAGPNTEAFF; CDR3nt: TGTGCCAGCAGGGTGGCGGGGCCGAACACTGAAGCTTTCTTT
d_gene: TRBD1; j_gene: TRBJ1-1; v_gene: TRBV6-1; abundance: many; CDR3aa: CASRKQGEWTEAFF; CDR3nt: TGTGCCAGCAGGAAACAGGGGGAGTGGACTGAAGCTTTCTTT
d_gene: TRBD1; j_gene: TRBJ1-6; v_gene: TRBV6-5; abundance: .; CDR3aa: CASSYSGTGDSPLHF; CDR3nt: TGTGCCAGCAGTTACTCCGGGACAGGGGATTCACCCCTCCACTTT
d_gene: .; j_gene: TRBJ2-7; v_gene: TRBV11-1; abundance: many; CDR3aa: CASSLQGALTYEQYF; CDR3nt: TGTGCCAGCAGCTTACAAGGGGCGTTAACCTACGAGCAGTACTTC
d_gene: .; j_gene: TRBJ1-2; v_gene: TRBV19; abundance: many; CDR3aa: CASSKASGYTF; CDR3nt: TGTGCCAGTAGCAAAGCGTCTGGCTACACCTTC
d_gene: .; j_gene: TRBJ2-5; v_gene: TRBV29-1; abundance: .; CDR3aa: CSVGWGTTQETQYF; CDR3nt: TGCAGCGTTGGATGGGGAACTACCCAAGAGACCCAGTACTTC
d_gene: .; j_gene: TRBJ1-4; v_gene: TRBV5-1; abundance: few; CDR3aa: CASSAGNEKLFF; CDR3nt: TGCGCCAGCAGCGCGGGCAATGAAAAACTGTTTTTT
d_gene: .; j_gene: TRBJ1-5; v_gene: TRBV6-1; abundance: many; CDR3aa: CASSPTRWSNQPQHF; CDR3nt: TGTGCCAGCAGTCCGACTAGGTGGAGCAATCAGCCCCAGCATTTT
d_gene: .; j_gene: TRBJ1-2; v_gene: TRBV30; abundance: many; CDR3aa: CAWEGGGGGNYGYTF; CDR3nt: TGTGCCTGGGAAGGTGGTGGCGGTGGAAACTATGGCTACACCTTC
d_gene: .; j_gene: TRBJ1-2; v_gene: TRBV12-3/TRBV12-4; abundance: many; CDR3aa: CASTGQLGYGYTF; CDR3nt: TGTGCCAGCACAGGACAACTCGGTTATGGCTACACCTTC
d_gene: .; j_gene: TRBJ1-5; v_gene: TRBV12-3/TRBV12-4; abundance: .; CDR3aa: CASSLGGAGGQPQHF; CDR3nt: TGTGCCAGCAGTTTGGGGGGGGCGGGAGGTCAGCCCCAGCATTTT
d_gene: .; j_gene: TRBJ2-7; v_gene: TRBV20-1; abundance: few; CDR3aa: CSAPSGQSYEQYF; CDR3nt: TGCAGTGCTCCCTCCGGACAGTCCTACGAGCAGTACTTC
d_gene: TRBD1; j_gene: TRBJ1-1; v_gene: TRBV13; abundance: .; CDR3aa: CASSLWTGTRAFF; CDR3nt: TGTGCCAGCAGCTTATGGACAGGGACGAGAGCTTTCTTT
d_gene: .; j_gene: TRBJ2-5; v_gene: TRBV6-5; abundance: .; CDR3aa: CASSYFGGSETQYF; CDR3nt: TGTGCCAGCAGTTACTTTGGGGGGTCGGAGACCCAGTACTTC
d_gene: .; j_gene: TRBJ1-2; v_gene: TRBV20-1; abundance: many; CDR3aa: CRAGPDNYGYTF; CDR3nt: TGCAGGGCGGGCCCCGATAACTATGGCTACACCTTC
d_gene: .; j_gene: TRBJ1-6; v_gene: TRBV2; abundance: .; CDR3aa: CASKEQENSPLHF; CDR3nt: TGTGCCAGCAAGGAACAGGAGAATTCACCCCTCCACTTT
d_gene: .; j_gene: TRBJ2-7; v_gene: TRBV27; abundance: .; CDR3aa: CASSYGGLGGTYEQYF; CDR3nt: TGTGCCAGCAGTTATGGGGGATTGGGCGGGACCTACGAGCAGTACTTC
d_gene: .; j_gene: TRBJ2-7; v_gene: TRBV9; abundance: .; CDR3aa: CASSVPQGSYEQYF; CDR3nt: TGTGCCAGCAGTGTACCACAGGGTTCCTACGAGCAGTACTTC
d_gene: .; j_gene: TRBJ1-5; v_gene: TRBV24-1; abundance: many; CDR3aa: CATSDRQLGQFNQPQHF; CDR3nt: TGTGCCACCAGTGATCGCCAATTAGGACAGTTCAATCAGCCCCAGCATTTT
d_gene: TRBD1; j_gene: TRBJ2-7; v_gene: TRBV28; abundance: many; CDR3aa: CASSLLDRSYEQYF; CDR3nt: TGTGCCAGCAGTTTACTGGACAGGTCCTACGAGCAGTACTTC
d_gene: .; j_gene: TRBJ1-2; v_gene: TRBV7-7; abundance: many; CDR3aa: CASSTGGYAGYTF; CDR3nt: TGTGCTAGCAGCACAGGAGGGTATGCTGGCTACACCTTC
d_gene: .; j_gene: TRBJ1-5; v_gene: TRBV6-4; abundance: many; CDR3aa: CASSDSPNQPQHF; CDR3nt: TGTGCCAGCAGTGACTCTCCCAATCAGCCCCAGCATTTT
d_gene: .; j_gene: TRBJ1-1; v_gene: TRBV6-5; abundance: .; CDR3aa: CASSYGQTNTEAFF; CDR3nt: TGTGCCAGCAGTTATGGGCAGACCAACACTGAAGCTTTCTTT
d_gene: TRBD1; j_gene: TRBJ1-1; v_gene: TRBV19; abundance: many; CDR3aa: CASEPGQGRRAFF; CDR3nt: TGTGCCAGTGAGCCGGGACAGGGTCGCAGAGCTTTCTTT
d_gene: TRBD1; j_gene: TRBJ1-1; v_gene: TRBV20-1; abundance: few; CDR3aa: CSAGLRGVSEAFF; CDR3nt: TGCAGTGCAGGACTCAGGGGGGTGTCTGAAGCTTTCTTT
d_gene: .; j_gene: TRBJ2-5; v_gene: TRBV6-1; abundance: many; CDR3aa: CASRDTPGKVETQYF; CDR3nt: TGTGCCAGCAGGGATACCCCCGGGAAGGTAGAGACCCAGTACTTC
d_gene: .; j_gene: TRBJ1-5; v_gene: TRBV12-3/TRBV12-4; abundance: few; CDR3aa: CASSFQVNQPQHF; CDR3nt: TGTGCCAGCAGTTTTCAGGTTAACCAGCCCCAGCATTTT
d_gene: TRBD1; j_gene: TRBJ2-7; v_gene: TRBV7-9; abundance: many; CDR3aa: CASSLESGQGLYEQYF; CDR3nt: TGTGCCAGCAGCTTAGAGTCGGGACAGGGCCTCTACGAGCAGTACTTC
d_gene: TRBD1; j_gene: TRBJ1-1; v_gene: TRBV18; abundance: .; CDR3aa: CACSPGTGRTEAFF; CDR3nt: TGTGCCTGCTCACCCGGGACAGGCCGCACTGAAGCTTTCTTT
d_gene: .; j_gene: TRBJ1-5; v_gene: TRBV2; abundance: many; CDR3aa: CASSDREGQPQHF; CDR3nt: TGTGCCAGCTCGGACAGAGAAGGTCAGCCCCAGCATTTT
d_gene: .; j_gene: TRBJ1-3; v_gene: TRBV30; abundance: few; CDR3aa: CAWSVGTHSGNTIYF; CDR3nt: TGTGCCTGGAGTGTTGGGACACACTCTGGAAACACCATATATTTT
d_gene: TRBD1; j_gene: TRBJ1-1; v_gene: TRBV30; abundance: many; CDR3aa: CACNDRVEAFF; CDR3nt: TGTGCCTGCAACGACAGGGTGGAAGCTTTCTTT
d_gene: .; j_gene: TRBJ2-3; v_gene: TRBV19; abundance: .; CDR3aa: CASSIARGSPDTQYF; CDR3nt: TGTGCCAGTAGTATAGCTAGGGGGTCCCCCGATACGCAGTATTTT
d_gene: .; j_gene: TRBJ1-1; v_gene: TRBV2; abundance: few; CDR3aa: CASSDWEEGSEAFF; CDR3nt: TGTGCCAGCAGTGATTGGGAGGAGGGGTCTGAAGCTTTCTTT
d_gene: .; j_gene: TRBJ2-5; v_gene: TRBV11-2; abundance: few; CDR3aa: CASSFGYKTQYF; CDR3nt: TGTGCCAGCAGCTTTGGTTATAAGACCCAGTACTTC
d_gene: .; j_gene: TRBJ1-5; v_gene: TRBV2; abundance: many; CDR3aa: CASSEEGINQPQHF; CDR3nt: TGTGCCAGCAGTGAGGAAGGGATCAATCAGCCCCAGCATTTT
d_gene: TRBD2; j_gene: TRBJ2-6; v_gene: TRBV15; abundance: many; CDR3aa: CATSKVAGVSGANVLTF; CDR3nt: TGTGCCACCAGCAAGGTAGCGGGTGTCTCTGGGGCCAACGTCCTGACTTTC
d_gene: .; j_gene: TRBJ2-5; v_gene: TRBV6-1; abundance: many; CDR3aa: CASGPRETQYF; CDR3nt: TGTGCCAGCGGCCCGAGGGAGACCCAGTACTTC